The 21 T cell receptor beta chains listed next were all sequenced from one sample in a study of blood T cells in healthy people across ages. With a J-beta primer mix and a sample-barcoded 5' primer, a second PCR ran about 6 to 11 cycles. TCRdb passed the 5' RACE reads through MiXCR, listing each CDR3 protein once. The sample lists more than 650,000 distinct CDR3 sequences; roughly 20% were seen once. Sequenced: blood. The receptors come from a man between 65 and 80 years old in good health.

The chain employs TRBV12-3 or TRBV12-4 and TRBJ2-1; a weak D match, TRBD2 (5 bases). CDR3 length equals 17 residues. V lost 3 bases, J lost 0 bases, and 15 bases lay in between. CDR3 sequence (DNA): TGTGCCAGCAGTTTTGGACTCTCCCCGAGCTCCTACAATGAGCAGTTCTTC. Translation gives CASSFGLSPSSYNEQFF.

There are a few counts of this clonotype. The chain joins TRBV5-1 to TRBJ2-6, with a tentative D call TRBD1 (5 bases). Trimming removed 5 bases at V and 5 bases at J, with 8 bases between. Germline V gene sequence: CDR1 SGHRS, CDR2 YFSETQ. The CDR3 is 13 residues long. This chain's CDR3 is CASSPGRANVLTF. The DNA for the CDR3 is TGCGCCAGCAGTCCAGGGAGGGCCAACGTCCTGACTTTC.

This clonotype turned up a few times. The chain carries TRBV10-3 and TRBJ2-5; 10 bases fit TRBD1. The CDR3 consists of 14 residues. Trimming cost V 4 bases and J 4 bases; bases outside gene matches: 3. The germline V gene encodes CDR1 ENHRY and CDR2 SYGVKD. DNA of the CDR3: TGTGCCATCAGTGGGACAGGGGGGGGAGAGACCCAGTACTTC. It yields the protein CAISGTGGGETQYF.

This clonotype was counted between two and nine times. The CDR3 nucleotides are TGTGCCATCAGCGGGGCCATAAATGCAGATACGCAGTATTTT. Amino acids: CAISGAINADTQYF. This chain links TRBV10-3 with TRBJ2-3; TRBD1 or TRBD2 may be the D gene (5 bases each). This CDR3 has 14 amino acids. Germline V lookup: CDR1 ENHRY, CDR2 SYGVKD. Between the trimmed V and J ends, which lost 6 bases and 4 bases, there was a span of 14 bases.

This clonotype was seen only a few times. This sequence joins TRBV4-3 and TRBJ1-2; 8 bases match TRBD1. Germline CDR1 reads LGHNA; CDR2 reads YSLEER. Losses at the gene ends were 1 base for V and 7 bases for J; bases not matched to a gene: 5. CDR3 length: 14 amino acids. The CDR3 region is CASSQARTGFGYTF. DNA of the CDR3: TGCGCCAGCAGCCAAGCACGGACAGGGTTTGGCTACACCTTC.

This clonotype was counted only a few times. This chain connects TRBV6-1 to TRBJ2-2, with 12 bases fitting TRBD2. The germline gives CDR1 MNHNS, CDR2 SASEGT. V lost 6 bases and J lost 3; bases outside the gene matches: 14. This CDR3 is built from 19 residues. DNA for the CDR3: TGTGCCAGCAGGAAACAGACTAGCGGGAGAGGTGGAGACACCGGGGAGCTGTTTTTT. This codes for CASRKQTSGRGGDTGELFF.

This clonotype was counted many times. The V and J genes are TRBV12-3 or TRBV12-4 and TRBJ1-5; a weak D match, TRBD1 (6 bases). The CDR3 runs to 16 residues. Trimming shortened V by 0 bases and J by 2 bases, and 11 bases separated the two germline ends. CDR3: CASSLAGGSGNQPQHF. The CDR3 DNA follows: TGTGCCAGCAGTTTAGCGGGGGGCTCAGGCAATCAGCCCCAGCATTTT.

The chain has TRBV28 and TRBJ2-5; weak D call: TRBD2 (6 bases). Germline V gives CDR1 MDHEN, CDR2 SYDVKM. V was shortened by 7 bases and J by 0 bases, with 15 bases between the two germline ends. This CDR3 has 15 residues. The CDR3 DNA reads as TGTGCCAGCACCCAAGGAGGGAGTAACCAAGAGACCCAGTACTTC. This encodes CASTQGGSNQETQYF.

The chain joins TRBV5-1 to TRBJ2-3; 9 nucleotides line up with TRBD2. Germline CDR1 and CDR2: SGHRS and YFSETQ. V shed 4 bases, J shed 3 bases, and the junction held 9 bases outside the gene matches. The CDR3 loop spans 16 amino acids. CDR3 in DNA: TGCGCCAGCAGCGCGAGGGCTAGCGGGGAAACAGATACGCAGTATTTT. It translates to CASSARASGETDTQYF.

V gene TRBV7-9 combines with J gene TRBJ1-1; D not certain. Per germline, CDR1 SEHNR and CDR2 FQNEAQ (reference sequence). There are 16 residues in the CDR3. Deletions cut 7 bases from V and 2 bases from J, with 20 bases between. For the CDR3, the DNA is TGTGCCAGCACCCCAAGGCTAATGCAGAGAAACACTGAAGCTTTCTTT. It yields the protein CASTPRLMQRNTEAFF.

The chain links TRBV7-2 to TRBJ1-5, with 10 bases aligning to TRBD1. J was trimmed by 1 base and V by 4 bases; bases with no gene match: 4. Per the germline V gene, CDR1 is SGHTA and CDR2 is FQGNSA. This CDR3 region has 16 residues. CDR3 loop: CASSSRTGGSNQPQHF. Written as DNA, the CDR3 is TGTGCCAGCAGCTCTCGGACAGGGGGAAGCAATCAGCCCCAGCATTTT.

This clonotype has only a few counts. The chain joins TRBV6-2 or TRBV6-3 to TRBJ1-5, with 7 bases matching TRBD1. V dropped 6 bases and J dropped 0; count of bases not matched to a gene: 14. This CDR3 is built from 18 residues. Germline V gives CDR1 MNHEY, CDR2 SVGEGT. This chain's CDR3 is CASRSFRTGDNSNQPQHF. The DNA of the CDR3 is TGTGCCAGCAGGTCGTTTCGGACAGGAGATAATAGCAATCAGCCCCAGCATTTT.

This clonotype has a handful of counts. The chain links TRBV3-1 to TRBJ2-4; 11 bases are a match to TRBD2. CDR3 size: 15 residues. V lost 4 bases to trimming and J lost 6 bases; unmatched junction nucleotides: 5. Germline-derived CDR1 and CDR2 are LGHDT and YNNKEL (reference sequence). The CDR3 is CASSPLAGGGNIQYF. The DNA for the CDR3 is TGTGCCAGCAGCCCCCTAGCGGGGGGAGGAAACATTCAGTACTTC.

Of note for this clonotype: The junction does not match germline at one end; this may be a read error. The chain carries TRBV7-8 and TRBJ2-5; 10 nucleotides match TRBD2. There are 15 residues in the CDR3. The germline CDR1 and CDR2 sequences are SGHVS and FQNEAQ. CDR3 residues: CVSSSQRGGTKTQYF. CDR3 nucleotide sequence: TGTGTCAGCAGCTCCCAGCGGGGGGGCACAAAGACCCAGTACTTC.

V and J are TRBV6-1 and TRBJ1-1; TRBD1 might be the D (6 bases). The CDR3 totals 13 residues. Trimming removed 10 bases from V and 2 bases from J, with 14 bases in between. Germline V gene lookup returns CDR1 MNHNS and CDR2 SASEGT. The CDR3 DNA reads as TGTGCCACCGTGTGGGGGCCCAACACTGAAGCTTTCTTT. Its translation is CATVWGPNTEAFF.

The rearrangement links TRBV4-2 to TRBJ1-4; D call uncertain. CDR1 is LGHNA and CDR2 is YNFKEQ in the germline V gene. The CDR3 spans 14 residues. Between the trimmed V and J ends, which lost 0 bases and 8 bases, there was a span of 10 bases. Here the CDR3 reads CASSQEPDSEKLFF. The CDR3, as DNA: TGTGCCAGCAGCCAAGAGCCAGATTCGGAAAAACTGTTTTTT.

This clonotype was seen at least ten times. This chain connects TRBV5-4 to TRBJ2-1; D is uncertain. This CDR3 comprises 16 residues. CDR1 and CDR2 from the germline V gene are SGHNT and YYREEE (reference sequence). V was shortened by 4 bases and J by 9 bases, with 23 bases between the two germline ends. The CDR3 DNA reads as TGTGCCAGCAGCATACCAGTTAGGACGACGAGTATTGAGCAGTTCTTC. Residues: CASSIPVRTTSIEQFF.

This clonotype was found many times. The chain couples TRBV7-6 to TRBJ2-1; 9 positions match TRBD2. This CDR3 comprises 15 residues. The V gene end was trimmed by 5 bases and the J gene end by 1 base; junction bases not matched to a gene: 3. The germline CDR1 and CDR2 sequences are SGHVS and FNYEAQ. The CDR3 DNA follows: TGTGCCAGCAGCCCAGCGGGAGGTTCCTACAATGAGCAGTTCTTC. Translation: CASSPAGGSYNEQFF. Complete variable domain (other parts from reference TRBV7-6 and TRBJ2-1): GAGVSQSPRYKVTKRGQDVALRCDPISGHVSLYWYRQALGQGPEFLTYFNYEAQQDKSGLPNDRFSAERPEGSISTLTIQRTEQRDSAMYRCASSPAGGSYNEQFFGPGTRLTVL.

This chain links TRBV5-1 with TRBJ2-7, with 7 bases that match TRBD1. Germline CDR1 and CDR2: SGHRS and YFSETQ. The CDR3 is made up of 13 amino acids. The V and J ends lost 3 bases and 1 base, in that order; junction bases with no gene match: 1. The CDR3 loop reads CASSSTGSYEQYV. The CDR3 DNA sequence: TGCGCCAGCAGCTCGACAGGGTCCTACGAGCAGTACGTC.

The V gene is TRBV28, the J gene TRBJ2-7; weak D call: TRBD1 (6 bases). The V end lost 2 bases, the J end lost 2 bases, and 10 bases lay between the germline ends. CDR1 and CDR2 (germline): MDHEN, SYDVKM. The CDR3 extends over 14 amino acids. DNA for the CDR3: TGTGCCAGCAGTTTACAGGGGCCCCCCTACGAGCAGTACTTC. Amino acid sequence: CASSLQGPPYEQYF. Full variable domain (missing parts from reference TRBV28 and TRBJ2-7): DVKVTQSSRYLVKRTGEKVFLECVQDMDHENMFWYRQDPGLGLRLIYFSYDVKMKEKGDIPEGYSVSREKKERFSLILESASTNQTSMYLCASSLQGPPYEQYFGPGTRLTVT.

The chain carries TRBV7-6 and TRBJ2-7; 9 nucleotides align to TRBD1. The CDR3 spans 16 residues. Germline V gene lookup returns CDR1 SGHVS and CDR2 FNYEAQ. Unmatched junction bases numbered 11, after V lost 5 bases and J lost 3 bases. In DNA, the CDR3 is TGTGCCAGCAGCGTCCAAACAGGGGGCTCTCTCTACGAGCAGTACTTC. Residues: CASSVQTGGSLYEQYF. Full variable domain (rest looked up from reference TRBV7-6 and TRBJ2-7): GAGVSQSPRYKVTKRGQDVALRCDPISGHVSLYWYRQALGQGPEFLTYFNYEAQQDKSGLPNDRFSAERPEGSISTLTIQRTEQRDSAMYRCASSVQTGGSLYEQYFGPGTRLTVT.